This note documents a single TCR beta chain sequence. This clonotype appeared a few times. Its antigen is still unknown. Within one base of it there is no much larger clone, and no base qualities were kept. CDR1 and CDR2 are read off the germline V gene as MDHEN and SYDVKM. The CDR3 goes from the cysteine to the phenylalanine over 17 residues. CDR3 DNA only is kept here, 51 bases in frame from base 1. Trimming removed 7 bases from V and 3 bases from J; the gene matches leave 14 bases unexplained. Library preparation used RT-PCR. Instrument used: Illumina HiSeq 2500. In-frame beta chains were kept once TCRdb had trimmed the public reads at Q25 with fastp and called clones with MiXCR. Under each unique CDR3 protein, matching rows form one entry showing the most common genes and DNA. This sample gives 650,000 to 800,000 distinct CDR3 sequences in total; approximately 15% of them show up just once. The ten largest clones take up 6% to 7% of the sample.

The sample originates from a study of response to subunit inactivated influenza vaccine (dated by TCRdb to 2016 to 2019). As for the study more broadly: To follow how T cells responded to a trivalent subunit inactivated influenza vaccine, the researchers relied on deep quantitative profiling of the T cell receptor repertoire. Overall results and qualifications from the work: The authors proposed that each seasonal influenza vaccination may bring in only a limited number of new T cells.

The receptor's source is a man in his fifties or sixties who received an inactivated influenza vaccine. Donor details come from another sample of the same person, matched by shared clones. This specimen consisted of PBMCs from blood, obtained about 14 days before vaccination. This receptor chain uses TRBV28 and TRBJ1-1, with 10 central nucleotides matching TRBD1. The DNA reads TGTGCCAGCACCCGGGACAGGGGAAATCCGGGAGACACTGAAGCTTTCTTT. The encoded protein is CASTRDRGNPGDTEAFF.